The 9 T cell receptor beta chains below were found in one sample sequenced in a study of human T cells and chemical hapten exposure. Treatment noted: therapeutic diphenylcyclopropenone sensitization with weekly scalp DPC. The library tagged individual cDNA molecules with unique molecular identifiers. Each CDR3 protein gets one entry after TCRdb re-called the reads with MiXCR. The data hold 400 to 600 distinct CDR3 sequences, with roughly three fifths observed a single time. Here the sequenced sample was whole blood, taken before DPC sensitization or 2, 6, or about 24 weeks after (not recorded which). The receptors here all came from an adult with alopecia areata. Some clones in this sample may be carry-over from other donors' samples. This table probably holds off-target reads from a library built for another chain.

V usage is TRBV14 and J usage is TRBJ1-3; D is unclear. Trimming removed 0 bases at V and 0 bases at J, with 21 bases between. The length of the CDR3 is 20 residues. Germline loops: CDR1 SGHDN, CDR2 FVKESK. CDR3 coding DNA: TGTGCCAGCAGCCAAGATTTCGGATGGGGAGGCTCTATCTCTGGAAACACCATATATTTT. Translated: CASSQDFGWGGSISGNTIYF.

This clonotype is categorized as large. The rearrangement joins TRBV3-1 to TRBJ2-7; TRBD2 aligns across 12 bases. Germline-derived CDR1 and CDR2 are LGHDT and YNNKEL (reference sequence). The CDR3 loop spans 15 amino acids. V dropped 5 bases and J dropped 6; count of bases not matched to a gene: 8. The CDR3 DNA reads as TGTGCCAGCAGCATACAATCTAGCGGGGGGGCCGAGCAGTACTTC. This gives the protein CASSIQSSGGAEQYF.

The rearrangement links TRBV7-8 to TRBJ2-5; D may be TRBD2 (6 bases). The CDR3 sequence is 15 residues long. Germline-derived CDR1 and CDR2 are SGHVS and FQNEAQ. The V end lost 5 bases, the J end lost 1 base, and 14 bases lay between the germline ends. CDR3 protein: CASSPTEGRQETQYF. The CDR3 DNA sequence: TGTGCCAGCAGCCCGACGGAGGGCCGCCAAGAGACCCAGTACTTC.

V gene TRBV19 combines with J gene TRBJ2-6; D is perhaps TRBD1 (6 bases). V lost 6 bases and J lost 2, with 11 bases in between. This CDR3 has 15 amino acids. Germline assignment: CDR1 LNHDA and CDR2 SQIVND (reference sequence). CDR3 protein: CASRGEGAGANVLTF. The DNA for the CDR3 is TGTGCCAGTAGGGGCGAGGGGGCTGGGGCCAACGTCCTGACTTTC.

The chain uses TRBV5-1 and TRBJ2-3; 14 nucleotides agree with TRBD2. Germline assignment: CDR1 SGHRS and CDR2 YFSETQ. The CDR3 is 19 residues long. After removal of 0 bases from V and 5 bases from J, the junction contained 11 bases not matched to a gene. CDR3 coding DNA: TGCGCCAGCAGCTTGGCCGGCGGGACTAGCGGGAGTATAGGAGATACGCAGTATTTT. Translated: CASSLAGGTSGSIGDTQYF.

The gene calls are TRBV27 and TRBJ2-5; TRBD2 matches at 13 bases. Germline V gives CDR1 MNHEY, CDR2 SMNVEV (reference sequence). This CDR3 comprises 16 residues. V lost 5 bases to trimming and J lost 5 bases; unmatched junction nucleotides: 8. The CDR3 nucleotides are TGTGCCAGCAGTCCAGGACTAGCGGGGGTGTTGGAGACCCAGTACTTC. Translation: CASSPGLAGVLETQYF.

The rearrangement uses TRBV27 and TRBJ2-1; 7 nucleotides match TRBD1. The CDR3 runs to 14 residues. The trim removed 5 bases at V and 7 bases at J, leaving 8 bases unmatched. CDR1 and CDR2 (germline): MNHEY, SMNVEV (reference sequence). CDR3 in amino acids: CASSLSTGRNEQFF. The CDR3 DNA is TGTGCCAGCAGTCTCTCGACAGGGCGGAATGAGCAGTTCTTC.

The genes are TRBV6-5 and TRBJ2-7; D assignment may be TRBD1 or TRBD2 (7 bases each). Deletions cut 7 bases from V and 2 bases from J, with 18 bases between. CDR1 is MNHEY and CDR2 is SVGAGI in the germline V gene. CDR3 length: 15 residues. The CDR3 bases are TGTGCCAGCAAGAGGGGGCGGGAGACCACCTACGAGCAGTACTTC. As protein: CASKRGRETTYEQYF.

The chain carries TRBV6-2 or TRBV6-3 and TRBJ2-3; D unresolved. Germline V gene sequence: CDR1 MNHEY, CDR2 SVGEGT. The V and J ends lost 2 bases and 7 bases respectively, with 13 bases between them. CDR3 length equals 14 residues. CDR3 DNA: TGTGCCAGCAGTTACCCCAGACGAACACATACGCAGTATTTT. Encoded protein: CASSYPRRTHTQYF.